The 7 T cell receptor beta chains in this list originate from one sample, sequenced in a study of blood T cell repertoires in COVID-19 (dated by TCRdb to the early 2020s). Libraries were constructed by the immunoSEQ multiplex PCR assay. Held by TCRdb, this immuneACCESS table contains in-frame sequences only and omits some clones. Under half of the omission traces to an unresolved V gene where checked; the cause of the rest is unknown. For this sample there are over 85,000 clones; over 60% appear just once. Roughly 17% of the sample lies in the top ten. The sequenced sample consisted of peripheral blood. Receptors were obtained from a woman of 80 years or more with active or convalescent COVID-19.

This rearrangement joins TRBV4-2 to TRBJ1-5; D possibly corresponds to TRBD1 (5 bases). This CDR3 is built from 15 residues. V was clipped by 2 bases and J by 3 bases, with 11 bases between them. CDR1 and CDR2 from the germline V gene are LGHNA and YNFKEQ. The DNA of the CDR3 is TGTGCCAGCAGCCAACGCGACAGCGACAATCAGCCCCAGCATTTT. This sequence encodes CASSQRDSDNQPQHF.

The genes are TRBV28 and TRBJ2-5; the match to TRBD2 covers 15 bases. Germline V CDR1 and CDR2: MDHEN, SYDVKM. The CDR3 loop spans 18 amino acids. J gave up 5 bases and V 4 bases, and 11 bases lay outside the gene matches. CDR3 coding DNA: TGTGCCAGCAGTTCGGCATTGCAGGGACTAGCGGGAGGTGAGACCCAGTACTTC. As protein: CASSSALQGLAGGETQYF.

In this sample, this clone turned up a few times. V usage is TRBV30 and J usage is TRBJ2-7; D unresolved. This CDR3 has 13 residues. V was trimmed by 1 base and J by 4 bases, leaving 11 bases between them. Germline V gene sequence: CDR1 GTSNPN, CDR2 SVGIG (reference sequence). The CDR3 sequence: CAWSAGVGYEQYF. The CDR3 bases are TGTGCCTGGAGTGCGGGTGTTGGGTACGAGCAGTACTTC.

V usage is TRBV19 and J usage is TRBJ1-5; perhaps TRBD1 as D (5 bases). Germline CDR1 reads LNHDA; CDR2 reads SQIVND (reference sequence). V lost 7 bases to trimming and J lost 3 bases, with 13 bases between them. The CDR3 length is 14 residues. CDR3 sequence (DNA): TGTGCCAGTACCGCAGGGCGAGACAATCAGCCCCAGCATTTT. Protein: CASTAGRDNQPQHF. The full variable domain, completed using reference TRBV19 and TRBJ1-5, is DGGITQSPKYLFRKEGQNVTLSCEQNLNHDAMYWYRQDPGQGLRLIYYSQIVNDFQKGDIAEGYSVSREKKESFPLTVTSAQKNPTAFYLCASTAGRDNQPQHFGDGTRLSIL.

The chain employs TRBV18 and TRBJ2-1; a weak D match, TRBD2 (5 bases). The ends were cut back, 6 bases at V and 10 bases at J, with 16 bases in the middle. Germline V gene data show CDR1 as KGHSH and CDR2 as LQKENI. CDR3 length equals 13 residues. CDR3 in amino acids: CASSLNDRGEQFF. The CDR3 DNA sequence: TGTGCCAGCTCGCTTAACGACCGGGGAGAGCAGTTCTTC.

This clone was observed a few times. The chain uses TRBV28 and TRBJ1-1; the match to TRBD1 covers 7 bases. V was pared by 6 bases and J by 5 bases, with 3 bases of the junction left unmatched. CDR1 is MDHEN and CDR2 is SYDVKM in the germline V gene. The CDR3 spans 12 residues. Here the CDR3 reads CASRQQGTEAFF. The CDR3 coding sequence is TGTGCCAGCAGGCAACAGGGGACTGAAGCTTTCTTT.

The genes are TRBV28 and TRBJ2-1; 7 bases match TRBD1. This CDR3 comprises 16 residues. Germline lookup yields CDR1 MDHEN and CDR2 SYDVKM. The ends lost 6 bases at V and 0 bases at J; junction bases unmatched: 8. CDR3: CASRSSQGSSYNEQFF. The CDR3, as DNA: TGTGCCAGCAGGTCCTCACAGGGGAGCTCCTACAATGAGCAGTTCTTC.